This TCR beta chain is from a study of human T cells and chemical hapten exposure. Study-level information: There were weekly diphenylcyclopropenone doses to the scalp for patients throughout the approximately 25-week study. Patch tests applied 0.01% DPC to the upper back and were scored after 6 days. Study outcomes and limitations: Unchanged with DPC sensitization were TCRs above 1 in 1000 frequency.

As concerns this clonotype: Its antigen is unidentified.

Single cDNA molecules in the library carried unique molecular identifiers attached during preparation. TCRdb ran MiXCR on the RACE reads and lists one entry per CDR3 protein. This table holds tens of thousands of distinct CDR3 sequences, roughly 10% found once. Documented time point: pre-sensitization, week 0. As to treatment: therapeutic diphenylcyclopropenone sensitization with weekly scalp DPC. The specimen was whole blood, collected in connection with sensitization to the hapten diphenylcyclopropenone (DPC). The TCR originated in a man younger than 45 with alopecia areata. Some clones in this sample may be carry-over from other donors' samples.

CDR3: CAISDPARGQGANVLTF. CDR3 nucleotides: TGTGCCATCAGTGACCCGGCGCGGGGGCAAGGGGCCAACGTCCTGACTTTC. This chain uses TRBV10-3 with TRBJ2-6; D perhaps matches TRBD2 (7 bases). CDR3 size: 17 residues. The V end was cut by 3 bases, the J end by 4 bases, with 16 bases between. The V gene's germline CDR1 is ENHRY and CDR2 SYGVKD.